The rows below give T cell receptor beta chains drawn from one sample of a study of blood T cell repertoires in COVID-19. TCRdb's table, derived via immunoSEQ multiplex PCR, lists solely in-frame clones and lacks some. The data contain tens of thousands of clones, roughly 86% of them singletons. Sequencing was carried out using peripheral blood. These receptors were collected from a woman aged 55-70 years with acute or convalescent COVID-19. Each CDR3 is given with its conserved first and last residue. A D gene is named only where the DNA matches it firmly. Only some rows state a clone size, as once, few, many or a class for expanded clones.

DNA: TGTGCCAGCAGCCTGACAGGGGCCGAGACCCAGTACTTC; CDR3: CASSLTGAETQYF; V: TRBV7-2; D: TRBD1; size: once; J: TRBJ2-5
DNA: TGCAGCGTAAGGACAGGGAGTTACTATGGCTACACCTTC; CDR3: CSVRTGSYYGYTF; V: TRBV29-1; D: TRBD1; size: NA; J: TRBJ1-2
DNA: TGTGCCAGCAGTTACGGTGCGGGGGGGGGACGAGATACGCAGTATTTT; CDR3: CASSYGAGGGRDTQYF; V: TRBV6-2/TRBV6-3; D: TRBD2; size: few; J: TRBJ2-3
DNA: TGTGCCAGCAGTTCCCCGGGACAGGGCTACGAGCAGTACTTC; CDR3: CASSSPGQGYEQYF; V: TRBV28; D: TRBD1; size: NA; J: TRBJ2-7
DNA: TGCGCCAGCAGCTTGGGGTCAGACTCCTATGGCTACACCTTC; CDR3: CASSLGSDSYGYTF; V: TRBV5-1; D: NA; size: NA; J: TRBJ1-2
DNA: TGTGCCAGCAGCCAGGGGCGGGACCTTTCACCCCTCCACTTT; CDR3: CASSQGRDLSPLHF; V: TRBV14; D: NA; size: medium-sized; J: TRBJ1-6
DNA: TGCGCCAGCAGGATACCGGGACTACAAGAGACCCAGTACTTC; CDR3: CASRIPGLQETQYF; V: TRBV10-1; D: TRBD2; size: NA; J: TRBJ2-5
DNA: TGTGCCAGCAGCTTGGTCAGGGAGGAAAACACCATATATTTT; CDR3: CASSLVREENTIYF; V: TRBV5-4; D: NA; size: NA; J: TRBJ1-3
DNA: TGTGCCACCAGTGATTTGTACGGGCCCCAGCATTTT; CDR3: CATSDLYGPQHF; V: TRBV24-1; D: NA; size: NA; J: TRBJ1-5
DNA: TGTGCCACCAGCGGAACTACGACCTGGGAGACCCAGTACTTC; CDR3: CATSGTTTWETQYF; V: TRBV15; D: NA; size: NA; J: TRBJ2-5
DNA: TGCAGCGTTTCCTATAGCAATCAGCCCCAGCATTTT; CDR3: CSVSYSNQPQHF; V: TRBV29-1; D: NA; size: NA; J: TRBJ1-5
DNA: TGTGCCAGCAGCCCTACGGTAACAGGCGCTGAAGCTTTCTTT; CDR3: CASSPTVTGAEAFF; V: TRBV5-4; D: NA; size: NA; J: TRBJ1-1
DNA: TGCGCCAGCAGCCAAGAGTACCACGGGGGGAATCAGCCCCAGCATTTT; CDR3: CASSQEYHGGNQPQHF; V: TRBV4-3; D: NA; size: few; J: TRBJ1-5
DNA: TGTGCCAGCAGCTTAGTATCGGGTCCCGCCTCCTACGAGCAGTACTTC; CDR3: CASSLVSGPASYEQYF; V: TRBV7-9; D: NA; size: NA; J: TRBJ2-7
DNA: TGTGCCAGCAGCTTAGTAGGAGTGGGACAGCCCTACGAGCAGTACTTC; CDR3: CASSLVGVGQPYEQYF; V: TRBV7-2; D: TRBD1; size: NA; J: TRBJ2-7
DNA: TGCAGTGCTAGAACGGGACAGCAAGCTTTCTTT; CDR3: CSARTGQQAFF; V: TRBV20-1; D: TRBD1; size: NA; J: TRBJ1-1
DNA: TGTGCCAGCAGTGCCAACACAGGGAGGGGCTCTGAAGCTTTCTTT; CDR3: CASSANTGRGSEAFF; V: TRBV28; D: NA; size: few; J: TRBJ1-1
DNA: TGTGCCAGCAGCGTACAGGGTTGGGGCACTGAAGCTTTCTTT; CDR3: CASSVQGWGTEAFF; V: TRBV9; D: NA; size: few; J: TRBJ1-1
DNA: TGCAGCGTTGTCTCTTGGACAGGGGTGGACGGGGAGCTGTTTTTT; CDR3: CSVVSWTGVDGELFF; V: TRBV29-1; D: TRBD1; size: NA; J: TRBJ2-2
DNA: TGTGCCAGCCCCAGGGGGTTATGGGTGGCGGCGCAGTACTTC; CDR3: CASPRGLWVAAQYF; V: TRBV3-1/TRBV3-2; D: TRBD1; size: NA; J: TRBJ2-7
DNA: TGTGCCAGCAGTCCGGGACAGGTAAAACTGTTTTTT; CDR3: CASSPGQVKLFF; V: TRBV28; D: TRBD1; size: NA; J: TRBJ1-4
DNA: TGTGCCACCAGCCGGTGGACAGCTATGAACACTGAAGCTTTCTTT; CDR3: CATSRWTAMNTEAFF; V: TRBV15; D: NA; size: NA; J: TRBJ1-1
DNA: TGTGCCAGCAGTTCCGACAAGACAGGGTATTTCACAGATACGCAGTATTTT; CDR3: CASSSDKTGYFTDTQYF; V: TRBV6-2/TRBV6-3; D: TRBD1; size: NA; J: TRBJ2-3
DNA: TGTGCCAGCAGCTCCGGCATTGAGAGTAGGGGGGGTAGTGACAATCAGCCCCAGCATTTT; CDR3: CASSSGIESRGGSDNQPQHF; V: TRBV7-3; D: NA; size: NA; J: TRBJ1-5
DNA: TGTGCCAGCAGCCGCGGTACGGGAGTCTATGGCTACACCTTC; CDR3: CASSRGTGVYGYTF; V: TRBV2; D: NA; size: NA; J: TRBJ1-2
DNA: TGTGCCAGCAGATCTATTCGGGATGATACGCAGTATTTT; CDR3: CASRSIRDDTQYF; V: TRBV12-3/TRBV12-4; D: NA; size: once; J: TRBJ2-3
DNA: TGTGCCAGCAGTCAGACAGGGGGTTACGCAGATACGCAGTATTTT; CDR3: CASSQTGGYADTQYF; V: TRBV2; D: TRBD1; size: NA; J: TRBJ2-3
DNA: TGTGCCACCAGCTCCTTGGGCAGGGTAGGAGAGACCCAGTACTTC; CDR3: CATSSLGRVGETQYF; V: TRBV24-1; D: NA; size: NA; J: TRBJ2-5
DNA: TGTGCCTGGAGTGTATTGGGAGCAACAAGCTACGAGCAGTACTTC; CDR3: CAWSVLGATSYEQYF; V: TRBV30; D: NA; size: NA; J: TRBJ2-7
DNA: TGTGCCATCAGTGAGTCTGTAAACTATGGCTACACCTTC; CDR3: CAISESVNYGYTF; V: TRBV10-3; D: NA; size: NA; J: TRBJ1-2
DNA: TGTGCCAGCAGTTTCGATGGGAGCTTGAACACTGAAGCTTTCTTT; CDR3: CASSFDGSLNTEAFF; V: TRBV27; D: NA; size: NA; J: TRBJ1-1
DNA: TGTGCCAGCAGCGCAGGCCAGGGTTATGAGCAGTTCTTC; CDR3: CASSAGQGYEQFF; V: TRBV9; D: NA; size: NA; J: TRBJ2-1
DNA: TGTGCCAGTAGTATCGAGACAGGGGGCTCCTACGAGCAGTACTTC; CDR3: CASSIETGGSYEQYF; V: TRBV19; D: TRBD1; size: few; J: TRBJ2-7
DNA: TGCAGCGCCGGGACTAGCTCCTACAATGAGCAGTTCTTC; CDR3: CSAGTSSYNEQFF; V: TRBV29-1; D: TRBD2; size: NA; J: TRBJ2-1
DNA: TGTGCCAGCAGCCAAGAGGGCCGACAGCCCTCCTACGAGCAGTACTTC; CDR3: CASSQEGRQPSYEQYF; V: TRBV3-1/TRBV3-2; D: NA; size: NA; J: TRBJ2-7
DNA: TGCGCCAGCAGCTCGGGGGACCCAGGAAACACCATATATTTT; CDR3: CASSSGDPGNTIYF; V: TRBV5-1; D: NA; size: few; J: TRBJ1-3
DNA: TGCGCCAGCAGCGCGGGACAGTCAGTTCTGGAAAAACTGTTTTTT; CDR3: CASSAGQSVLEKLFF; V: TRBV5-1; D: TRBD1; size: NA; J: TRBJ1-4
DNA: TGTGCCAGCAGTCCTGGGACTGCCGGGAATCAGCCCCAGCATTTT; CDR3: CASSPGTAGNQPQHF; V: TRBV28; D: NA; size: NA; J: TRBJ1-5
DNA: TGTGCCAGCAGCTTTCCGGGGGCGGGGGTGGATACGCAGTATTTT; CDR3: CASSFPGAGVDTQYF; V: TRBV5-4; D: NA; size: NA; J: TRBJ2-3
DNA: TGTGCCATCAGTCCCCTAGGACTAGTCATTTCAGATACGCAGTATTTT; CDR3: CAISPLGLVISDTQYF; V: TRBV10-3; D: TRBD2; size: once; J: TRBJ2-3
DNA: TGTGCCAGCAGCCAAGGTCTAGCGGGCGTCACCATCCAAGAGACCCAGTACTTC; CDR3: CASSQGLAGVTIQETQYF; V: TRBV4-2; D: TRBD2; size: NA; J: TRBJ2-5
DNA: TGTGCCAGCAGCTTAGATCCCCTTTCCTCCTACGAGCAGTACTTC; CDR3: CASSLDPLSSYEQYF; V: TRBV7-2; D: NA; size: NA; J: TRBJ2-7
DNA: TGTGCCAGCAGCTCCTACGGACTAGCGGGAGGATCCGAGCAGTACTTC; CDR3: CASSSYGLAGGSEQYF; V: TRBV7-2; D: TRBD2; size: once; J: TRBJ2-7
DNA: TGTGCCAGTAGTACCGGGACAGGGGGCGAGCAGTACTTC; CDR3: CASSTGTGGEQYF; V: TRBV19; D: TRBD1; size: NA; J: TRBJ2-7
DNA: TGTGCCAGTAGTCTACCCGGGACAGGGAGGGACTACAATGAGCAGTTCTTC; CDR3: CASSLPGTGRDYNEQFF; V: TRBV19; D: TRBD1; size: NA; J: TRBJ2-1
DNA: TGTGCCAGTAGTGACTGGGACACTGAAGCTTTCTTT; CDR3: CASSDWDTEAFF; V: TRBV19; D: NA; size: NA; J: TRBJ1-1
DNA: TGCGCCAGCATCAGGACCGGGGAGCTGTTTTTT; CDR3: CASIRTGELFF; V: TRBV10-2; D: NA; size: NA; J: TRBJ2-2
DNA: TGTGCCAGCGGGCGACAATTATATATCGAAAAACTGTTTTTT; CDR3: CASGRQLYIEKLFF; V: TRBV6-5; D: NA; size: few; J: TRBJ1-4
DNA: TGTGCCAGCAGGGGGCGGGACTCCTACAATGAGCAGTTCTTC; CDR3: CASRGRDSYNEQFF; V: TRBV6-5; D: NA; size: NA; J: TRBJ2-1
DNA: TGTGCCAGTAGTAGCAGGGGGCGCGATGAAAAACTGTTTTTT; CDR3: CASSSRGRDEKLFF; V: TRBV19; D: TRBD1; size: NA; J: TRBJ1-4
DNA: TGTGCCAGCAGCTTACAGGGGCTTGAAGCTTTCTTT; CDR3: CASSLQGLEAFF; V: TRBV11-2; D: NA; size: NA; J: TRBJ1-1
DNA: TGTGCCAGCAGCTCCGGGGGGGCTAGCGGTCGCTCCTACAATGAGCAGTTCTTC; CDR3: CASSSGGASGRSYNEQFF; V: TRBV7-8; D: TRBD2; size: NA; J: TRBJ2-1
DNA: TGTGCCGAGGGACTAAACTCCTACGAGCAGTACTTC; CDR3: CAEGLNSYEQYF; V: TRBV6-6; D: TRBD2; size: few; J: TRBJ2-7